This entry lists 17 T cell receptor beta chains sequenced from one sample in a study of regulatory T cells in long-lasting Graves disease. The time point was: newly diagnosed GD, antithyroid drugs for less than 3 months. RNA extracted from PBMCs served as the sequencing template. With iRepertoire HTBI primers and Arm-PCR of CDR3 regions, TCR beta libraries were built. TCRdb analysed the multiplex PCR reads with MiXCR anew, one entry per CDR3 protein. This sample has about 400,000 distinct CDR3 sequences, with 15% found just once. The sequencing here drew on peripheral blood mononuclear cells (PBMCs), taken at new diagnosis, from a patient treated with antithyroid drugs. The receptor source for this set is a female donor with Graves disease.

The J gene is TRBJ2-3, the V gene TRBV20-1; perhaps D is TRBD1 or TRBD2 (6 bases each). This CDR3 comprises 15 residues. The V and J ends lost 2 bases and 5 bases respectively, with 17 bases between them. Germline V gene data show CDR1 as DFQATT and CDR2 as SNEGSKA (reference sequence). CDR3 residues: CSARKTGGRGDTQYF. CDR3 nucleotides: TGCAGTGCTAGAAAGACCGGGGGCCGTGGAGATACGCAGTATTTT.

This clonotype was observed at least ten times. V and J are TRBV7-2 and TRBJ2-7; TRBD2 is a possible D gene (6 bases). CDR1 and CDR2 from the germline V gene are SGHTA and FQGNSA. The CDR3 loop spans 17 amino acids. The V end was cut by 3 bases, the J end by 1 base, with 19 bases between. CDR3 in DNA: TGTGCCAGCAGCTTTCTCGGGGGATCGGTCCTTTCCTACGAGCAGTACTTC. It codes for CASSFLGGSVLSYEQYF.

This clonotype has only a few counts. The chain employs TRBV6-1 and TRBJ2-5; D ambiguous. There are 12 residues in the CDR3. CDR1 and CDR2 from the germline V gene are MNHNS and SASEGT. The V gene lost 6 bases and the J gene lost 4 bases, with 9 bases spanning the gap. The CDR3 here is CASRGAGETQYF. The DNA for the CDR3 is TGTGCCAGCAGGGGCGCTGGAGAGACCCAGTACTTC.

This clonotype has at least ten counts. J is TRBJ2-5 and V is TRBV7-7; no clear D. In germline, CDR1 is SSHAT, CDR2 FNYEAQ (reference sequence). The CDR3 has 14 amino acids. With 5 bases removed from V and 5 bases from J, the gap between germline ends came to 15 bases. The CDR3 DNA reads as TGTGCCAGCAGCCGGACCTCGGCCCCGGAGACCCAGTACTTC. Protein product: CASSRTSAPETQYF.

There are many counts of this clonotype. The chain joins TRBV12-3 or TRBV12-4 to TRBJ1-1; no firm D call. This CDR3 has 11 amino acids. The V gene lost 6 bases and the J gene lost 5 bases, with 7 bases spanning the gap. Written as DNA, the CDR3 is TGTGCCAGCAGCCTCCAGACTGAAGCTTTCTTT. This gives the protein CASSLQTEAFF.

This clonotype has at least ten counts. V usage is TRBV6-1 and J usage is TRBJ1-1; no clear D. Germline CDR1 is MNHNS and CDR2 is SASEGT. V was pared by 8 bases and J by 3 bases, with 13 bases between. The CDR3 length is 13 residues. CDR3: CASGRVSDTEAFF. For the CDR3, the DNA is TGTGCCAGCGGACGTGTCTCGGACACTGAAGCTTTCTTT.

In its sample, this clonotype was seen many times. This chain connects TRBV5-1 to TRBJ2-2, with 7 positions matching TRBD1. CDR3 length: 15 residues. V trimming: 4 bases; J trimming: 3 bases; junction bases outside the gene matches: 6. Germline CDR1 and CDR2: SGHRS and YFSETQ. CDR3: CASSPGQVHTGELFF. The CDR3 DNA reads TGCGCCAGCAGCCCCGGACAGGTCCACACCGGGGAGCTGTTTTTT.

The V call is TRBV6-1, the J call TRBJ1-2; D is possibly TRBD1 (5 bases). The V end was cut by 7 bases, the J end by 8 bases, with 20 bases between. The CDR3 spans 14 residues. Germline-derived CDR1 and CDR2 are MNHNS and SASEGT. CDR3: CASTRGVPGSGYTF. CDR3 in DNA: TGTGCCAGCACTCGAGGGGTCCCGGGGAGCGGCTACACCTTC.

The chain joins TRBV19 to TRBJ2-1, with 12 nucleotides matching TRBD2. V was clipped by 5 bases and J by 2 bases; unmatched bases: 13. This CDR3 spans 19 amino acids. CDR1 and CDR2 (germline): LNHDA, SQIVND (reference sequence). The CDR3 sequence is CASSPASGRAAPTYNEQFF. The CDR3 DNA reads as TGTGCCAGTAGTCCCGCTAGCGGGAGGGCAGCCCCCACCTACAATGAGCAGTTCTTC.

This clonotype occurred a few times. V usage is TRBV29-1 and J usage is TRBJ2-5; the match to TRBD1 covers 7 bases. In germline, CDR1 is SQVTM, CDR2 ANQGSEA. The CDR3 consists of 14 residues. V trimming: 0 bases; J trimming: 1 base; junction bases outside the gene matches: 2. DNA for the CDR3: TGCAGCGTTGAAGAGGGACAGCCCCAAGAGACCCAGTACTTC. It translates to CSVEEGQPQETQYF.

In this sample, this clonotype turned up a few times. The chain carries TRBV9 and TRBJ1-2, with 9 bases identical to TRBD1. The CDR3 extends over 16 amino acids. Trimming cost V 3 bases and J 3 bases; bases outside gene matches: 9. The germline gives CDR1 SGDLS, CDR2 YYNGEE. The CDR3 DNA reads TGTGCCAGCAGCGCAGACGGACAGGGGAACGACTATGGCTACACCTTC. It yields the protein CASSADGQGNDYGYTF.

This clonotype has at least ten counts. Written as DNA, the CDR3 is TGTGCCAGCAGCCAAGCCCGGTCGGGCCCAGACAATGAGCAGTTCTTC. Amino acids: CASSQARSGPDNEQFF. V gene TRBV3-1 combines with J gene TRBJ2-1; D remains ambiguous. Deletions cut 1 base from V and 5 bases from J, with 15 bases between. Germline CDR1 and CDR2: LGHDT and YNNKEL (reference sequence). The CDR3 has 16 residues.

This clonotype was seen at least ten times. The chain joins TRBV7-8 to TRBJ2-1; tentatively, D is TRBD2 (5 bases). CDR3 length equals 15 residues. Germline CDR1 and CDR2: SGHVS and FQNEAQ. V lost 2 bases and J 6 bases, leaving 14 bases between the germline ends. The CDR3 spells CASSLIGGLSNEQFF. Written as DNA, the CDR3 is TGTGCCAGCAGCTTAATTGGAGGTTTAAGCAATGAGCAGTTCTTC. Combining the CDR3 with reference TRBV7-8 and TRBJ2-1 gives the whole variable domain GAGVSQSPRYKVAKRGQDVALRCDPISGHVSLFWYQQALGQGPEFLTYFQNEAQLDKSGLPSDRFFAERPEGSVSTLKIQRTQQEDSAVYLCASSLIGGLSNEQFFGPGTRLTVL.

This clonotype occurred a few times. Given a much more abundant clone one base away, this may be a read error. The J gene is TRBJ2-1, the V gene TRBV6-1; 8 positions agree with TRBD2. Losses at the gene ends were 7 bases for V and 4 bases for J; bases not matched to a gene: 3. CDR1 and CDR2 from the germline V gene are MNHNS and SASEGT. The CDR3 length is 13 residues. This CDR3 is CASTGGGYNEQFF. The DNA for the CDR3 is TGTGCCAGCACCGGGGGGGGGTACAATGAGCAGTTCTTC.

This clonotype was recorded many times. The gene calls are TRBV3-1 and TRBJ2-2, with a tentative D call TRBD2 (5 bases). Trimming took off 4 bases at V and 1 base at J, with 19 bases between the two ends. Germline-derived CDR1 and CDR2 are LGHDT and YNNKEL (reference sequence). This CDR3 contains 18 residues. CDR3 protein: CASSPRGAGKVNTGELFF. CDR3 coding DNA: TGTGCCAGCAGCCCCCGAGGTGCCGGGAAAGTGAACACCGGGGAGCTGTTTTTT.

This clonotype was detected ten times or more. This chain uses TRBV5-1 with TRBJ1-4; 7 bases match TRBD1. Germline V gene sequence: CDR1 SGHRS, CDR2 YFSETQ. The CDR3 totals 17 residues. V trimming: 4 bases; J trimming: 0 bases; junction bases outside the gene matches: 9. In DNA form, the CDR3 reads TGCGCCAGCAGCCCGTCGGGACAGCTAACAACTAATGAAAAACTGTTTTTT. This gives the protein CASSPSGQLTTNEKLFF.

The sample holds many counts of this clonotype. The V call is TRBV20-1, the J call TRBJ2-7, with TRBD2 matching over 9 bases. Looked up from germline, CDR1 is DFQATT and CDR2 is SNEGSKA (reference sequence). The CDR3 is made up of 14 amino acids. The V segment lost 1 base and the J segment 2 bases; nucleotides outside the gene matches: 3. The DNA for the CDR3 is TGCAGTGCTAGAGGAGCGGGAGGTACCTACGAGCAGTACTTC. This gives the protein CSARGAGGTYEQYF.